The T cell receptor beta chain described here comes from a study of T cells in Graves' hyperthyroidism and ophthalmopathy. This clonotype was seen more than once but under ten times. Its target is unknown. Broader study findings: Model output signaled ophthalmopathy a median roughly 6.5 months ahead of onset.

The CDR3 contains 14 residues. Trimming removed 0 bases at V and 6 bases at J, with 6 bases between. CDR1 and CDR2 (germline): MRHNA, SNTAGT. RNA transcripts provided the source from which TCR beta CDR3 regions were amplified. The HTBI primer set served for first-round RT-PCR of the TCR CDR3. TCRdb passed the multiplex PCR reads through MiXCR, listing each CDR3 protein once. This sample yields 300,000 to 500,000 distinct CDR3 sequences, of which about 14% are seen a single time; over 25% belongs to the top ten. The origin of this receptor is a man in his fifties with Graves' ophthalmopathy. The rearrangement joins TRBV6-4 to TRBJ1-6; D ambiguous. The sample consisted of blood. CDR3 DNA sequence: TGTGCCAGCAGTGACTCGAGGCTTAATTCACCCCTCCACTTT. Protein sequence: CASSDSRLNSPLHF.